The 27 T cell receptor beta chains below all came from one sample that was sequenced in a study of T cell repertoires in cytomegalovirus infection. The antigens of these receptors remain unknown. TCRdb passed the reads through MiXCR, listing each CDR3 protein once. The sample shows fewer than 650,000 distinct CDR3 sequences, roughly 42% of them seen only once. This material consisted of cultured PBMCs, taken from culture after CMV antigen stimulation. These receptors were collected from a human donor in good health (CMV status not recorded). Some clones in this sample may be carry-over from other donors' samples.

The J gene is TRBJ1-2, the V gene TRBV14, with 9 bases aligning to TRBD1. The germline gives CDR1 SGHDN, CDR2 FVKESK. V trimming: 1 base; J trimming: 4 bases; junction bases outside the gene matches: 7. The CDR3 is 16 residues long. CDR3 sequence: CASSQVGTGSLYGYTF. The DNA of the CDR3 is TGTGCCAGCAGCCAAGTCGGGACAGGGTCTCTCTATGGCTACACCTTC.

This clonotype came up a few times. The V and J genes are TRBV7-2 and TRBJ2-7; TRBD2 agrees at 7 bases. The CDR3 has 13 amino acids. CDR1 and CDR2 (germline): SGHTA, FQGNSA. The trim removed 5 bases at V and 7 bases at J, leaving 8 bases unmatched. The CDR3 protein is CASSTRTSWEQYF. Written as DNA, the CDR3 is TGTGCCAGCAGCACCCGGACTAGTTGGGAGCAGTACTTC. Full variable domain (outside the CDR3, taken from reference TRBV7-2 and TRBJ2-7): GAGVSQSPSNKVTEKGKDVELRCDPISGHTALYWYRQSLGQGLEFLIYFQGNSAPDKSGLPSDRFSAERTGGSVSTLTIQRTQQEDSAVYLCASSTRTSWEQYFGPGTRLTVT.

This rearrangement joins TRBV15 to TRBJ2-1, with 11 bases identical to TRBD2. The length of the CDR3 is 15 residues. J lost 7 bases, V lost 2 bases, and 4 bases had no gene match. Germline loops: CDR1 LNHNV, CDR2 YYDKDF (reference sequence). This CDR3 reads CATSRLAGGENEQFF. The CDR3 nucleotides read TGTGCCACCAGCAGATTAGCGGGGGGGGAGAATGAGCAGTTCTTC. Full variable domain (missing parts from reference TRBV15 and TRBJ2-1): DAMVIQNPRYQVTQFGKPVTLSCSQTLNHNVMYWYQQKSSQAPKLLFHYYDKDFNNEADTPDNFQSRRPNTSFCFLDIRSPGLGDTAMYLCATSRLAGGENEQFFGPGTRLTVL.

The chain employs TRBV10-3 and TRBJ1-4; the D is unclear. The CDR3 has 17 residues. The germline V gene has CDR1 ENHRY and CDR2 SYGVKD. V dropped 11 bases and J dropped 5 bases, with 27 bases sitting between them. The CDR3 here is CAQGSIRRPYYNEKLFF. CDR3 coding DNA: TGTGCCCAAGGCTCGATTCGGCGACCGTACTACAATGAAAAACTGTTTTTT.

The table lists this clonotype with a few counts. This chain uses TRBV11-2 with TRBJ1-4, with unresolved D. V was trimmed by 4 bases and J by 0 bases, leaving 12 bases between them. The CDR3 loop spans 16 amino acids. Germline CDR1 SGHAT, CDR2 FQNNGV. Written as DNA, the CDR3 is TGTGCCAGCAGCTCCGGGTCGAGAACAACTAATGAAAAACTGTTTTTT. Translating it yields CASSSGSRTTNEKLFF.

The chain employs TRBV20-1 and TRBJ2-3; D call uncertain. The germline V gene encodes CDR1 DFQATT and CDR2 SNEGSKA (reference sequence). Trimming pared 2 bases from V and 6 bases from J, leaving 15 bases between. This CDR3 comprises 14 residues. As DNA, the CDR3 is TGCAGTGCTAGACTCCGCCGAAGTTCGGATACGCAGTATTTT. It encodes CSARLRRSSDTQYF.

This chain joins TRBV15 and TRBJ2-2, with D perhaps TRBD2 (6 bases). The CDR3 extends over 17 amino acids. The V end was cut by 2 bases, the J end by 4 bases, with 17 bases between. The germline gives CDR1 LNHNV, CDR2 YYDKDF (reference sequence). The CDR3 reads CATSRKTPGDPTGELFF. The CDR3 nucleotides read TGTGCCACCAGCAGAAAGACCCCGGGAGATCCCACCGGGGAGCTGTTTTTT.

The V and J genes are TRBV7-6 and TRBJ1-2; D may be TRBD1 (5 bases). This CDR3 is built from 14 residues. Germline V gene sequence: CDR1 SGHVS, CDR2 FNYEAQ. V lost 6 bases and J lost 4, with 15 bases in between. DNA of the CDR3: TGTGCCAGCAGTACAGGCCACCGGGGCTATGGCTACACCTTC. This sequence encodes CASSTGHRGYGYTF.

The CDR3 DNA reads as TGTGCCACCCGACCCTCCCGTGGTAATTCACCCCTCCACTTT. This translates into CATRPSRGNSPLHF. This sequence joins TRBV19 and TRBJ1-6; no definite D call. Germline V CDR1 and CDR2: LNHDA, SQIVND (reference sequence). The CDR3 contains 14 residues. The germline V and J ends were trimmed by 10 bases and 6 bases, with 16 bases remaining between them.

The chain links TRBV4-3 to TRBJ2-4; D is ambiguous. The V and J ends lost 0 bases and 6 bases respectively, with 9 bases between them. Germline assignment: CDR1 LGHNA and CDR2 YSLEER. The CDR3 is 14 residues long. CDR3: CASSQDHDGNIQYF. Here the CDR3 DNA reads TGCGCCAGCAGCCAAGATCATGACGGAAACATTCAGTACTTC.

The rearrangement uses TRBV20-1 and TRBJ2-5, with a tentative D call TRBD1 (5 bases). V was pared by 3 bases and J by 3 bases, with 14 bases between. The CDR3 length is 14 residues. CDR1 DFQATT and CDR2 SNEGSKA come from the germline V gene (reference sequence). This chain's CDR3 is CSASMGLGEETQYF. Here the CDR3 DNA reads TGCAGTGCTAGCATGGGCCTAGGGGAAGAGACCCAGTACTTC.

J is TRBJ1-6 and V is TRBV4-2; 7 bases map to TRBD1. CDR1 LGHNA and CDR2 YNFKEQ come from the germline V gene. V shed 1 base and J 10 bases; nucleotides not matched to a gene: 7. CDR3 length: 15 residues. As DNA, the CDR3 is TGTGCCAGCAGCCAAGGGGGAACAGGGGTCTCACCCCTCCACTTT. Encoded protein: CASSQGGTGVSPLHF.

The V gene is TRBV5-4, the J gene TRBJ2-7; TRBD2 matches 10 bases. This CDR3 spans 16 amino acids. With 3 bases clipped from V and 4 bases from J, the junction kept 10 bases outside the gene matches. Germline V CDR1 and CDR2: SGHNT, YYREEE (reference sequence). The CDR3 region has the DNA TGTGCCAGCAGCTCGGTCGGAGTAGCGGGGGGTTACGAGCAGTACTTC. Residues: CASSSVGVAGGYEQYF.

This clonotype showed up just a few times. V is TRBV28 and J is TRBJ2-3; TRBD1 aligns across 7 bases. CDR1 is MDHEN, CDR2 SYDVKM, per germline. This CDR3 spans 16 amino acids. V lost 11 bases to trimming and J lost 1 base; unmatched junction nucleotides: 15. The CDR3 DNA follows: TGTGCCGCGGCCCGAGGGGCGGACAGGCGCACAGATACGCAGTATTTT. Its translation is CAAARGADRRTDTQYF.

A few counts support this clonotype. J is TRBJ1-5 and V is TRBV7-8; a possible D gene is TRBD1 (5 bases). The CDR3 sequence is 16 residues long. CDR1 is SGHVS, CDR2 FQNEAQ, per germline. V was clipped by 1 base and J by 6 bases, with 16 bases between them. CDR3 in DNA: TGTGCCAGCAGCTTAGGGGCCAGGGTCGGCGGTCAGCCCCAGCATTTT. This codes for CASSLGARVGGQPQHF.

V and J are TRBV2 and TRBJ2-5; 11 bases line up with TRBD2. CDR1 SNHLY and CDR2 FYNNEI come from the germline V gene. J gave up 9 bases and V 3 bases, and 9 bases lay outside the gene matches. This CDR3 spans 15 amino acids. Here the CDR3 reads CASSEGTSGLRAQYF. The CDR3 DNA is TGTGCCAGCAGTGAGGGGACTAGCGGCCTCAGGGCCCAGTACTTC.

The V call is TRBV28, the J call TRBJ2-1; TRBD2 aligns across 10 bases. CDR1 is MDHEN, CDR2 SYDVKM, per germline. Losses at the gene ends were 6 bases for V and 4 bases for J; bases not matched to a gene: 9. The CDR3 is 16 residues long. This CDR3 is CASRKRLLAGYNEQFF. DNA of the CDR3: TGTGCCAGCAGAAAACGATTACTAGCGGGATACAATGAGCAGTTCTTC.

This clonotype came up a few times. The chain carries TRBV10-3 and TRBJ1-2; D is ambiguous. Trimming took off 3 bases at V and 7 bases at J, with 12 bases between the two ends. The CDR3 extends over 13 amino acids. Germline assignment: CDR1 ENHRY and CDR2 SYGVKD. The CDR3 is CAISDKALGGYTF. The CDR3 coding sequence is TGTGCCATCAGTGATAAGGCCTTGGGTGGCTACACCTTC.

The chain combines TRBV7-2 with TRBJ2-1, with 10 bases fitting TRBD2. Per the germline V gene, CDR1 is SGHTA and CDR2 is FQGNSA. The CDR3 has 15 amino acids. V lost 1 base and J lost 9; bases outside the gene matches: 6. The CDR3 DNA sequence: TGTGCCAGCAGCTTAGGGGTAGCGGGAGGACTTGAGCAGTTCTTC. Translated, it gives CASSLGVAGGLEQFF. Full variable domain (rest looked up from reference TRBV7-2 and TRBJ2-1): GAGVSQSPSNKVTEKGKDVELRCDPISGHTALYWYRQSLGQGLEFLIYFQGNSAPDKSGLPSDRFSAERTGGSVSTLTIQRTQQEDSAVYLCASSLGVAGGLEQFFGPGTRLTVL.

The CDR3 DNA reads as TGCGCCAGCAGTGAGTCGAGAGTTTTCGGGTCCGGGGAGCTGTTTTTT. The encoded protein is CASSESRVFGSGELFF. The chain couples TRBV10-1 to TRBJ2-2, with D uncertain. The CDR3 consists of 16 residues. V was cut by 0 bases and J by 6 bases, with 14 bases left in between. From germline, CDR1 is WNHNN and CDR2 SYGVQD (reference sequence).

This clonotype has ten or more counts. The rearrangement uses TRBV7-2 and TRBJ1-2; D is unclear. CDR3 length: 15 amino acids. V was cut by 4 bases and J by 8 bases, with 20 bases left in between. Per the germline V gene, CDR1 is SGHTA and CDR2 is FQGNSA. The CDR3 DNA follows: TGTGCCAGCAGCTCCCAAACGGCGAGGGTAGGCGGCTACACCTTC. Protein product: CASSSQTARVGGYTF.

This chain uses TRBV27 with TRBJ1-1; the D gene is possibly TRBD1 (5 bases). The CDR3 extends over 14 amino acids. Germline lookup yields CDR1 MNHEY and CDR2 SMNVEV (reference sequence). V gave up 9 bases and J gave up 7 bases, with 21 bases separating them. The CDR3, as DNA: TGTGCCAGTTCGGCGCGGGGCTGGGGGTTTGAAGCTTTCTTT. Translation gives CASSARGWGFEAFF.

This chain joins TRBV7-9 and TRBJ2-7, with 10 bases lining up with TRBD1. This CDR3 comprises 15 residues. CDR1 is SEHNR, CDR2 FQNEAQ, per germline (reference sequence). The V segment lost 7 bases and the J segment 5 bases; nucleotides outside the gene matches: 11. The CDR3 is CASNPPGQGIDEQYF. The CDR3 region has the DNA TGTGCCAGCAACCCACCGGGACAGGGGATCGACGAGCAGTACTTC.

V and J are TRBV12-3 or TRBV12-4 and TRBJ2-2; maybe TRBD1 (6 bases). The CDR3 is 15 amino acids. V was cut by 6 bases and J by 2 bases, with 13 bases left in between. The CDR3 loop is CASSRTVTNTGELFF. CDR3 DNA: TGTGCCAGCAGCCGGACAGTAACTAACACCGGGGAGCTGTTTTTT.

This clonotype was recorded a few times. The genes are TRBV20-1 and TRBJ1-2; D is undetermined. Germline V gene lookup returns CDR1 DFQATT and CDR2 SNEGSKA (reference sequence). This CDR3 is built from 11 residues. Trimming pared 3 bases from V and 1 base from J, leaving 3 bases between. CDR3 sequence: CSARDNYGYTF. Here the CDR3 DNA reads TGCAGTGCTAGGGATAACTATGGCTACACCTTC.

This chain joins TRBV6-1 and TRBJ2-7; TRBD1 matches 10 bases. Losses at the gene ends were 6 bases for V and 3 bases for J; bases not matched to a gene: 11. This CDR3 is 16 amino acids long. CDR1 is MNHNS and CDR2 is SASEGT in the germline V gene. CDR3 coding DNA: TGTGCCAGCAGCCGACCATCGACAGGGGGCATCTACGAGCAGTACTTC. It translates to CASSRPSTGGIYEQYF.

This clonotype showed up just a few times. The chain employs TRBV19 and TRBJ1-5, with D tentatively TRBD1 (6 bases). The CDR3 contains 17 residues. CDR1 and CDR2 (germline): LNHDA, SQIVND (reference sequence). The germline V and J ends were trimmed by 1 base and 3 bases, with 16 bases remaining between them. CDR3 coding DNA: TGTGCCAGTAGTATAGTCAGAGACCGGGACATCAATCAGCCCCAGCATTTT. It is translated as CASSIVRDRDINQPQHF.